Shown below are 27 T cell receptor beta chains from a single sample sequenced in a study of neoadjuvant anti-PD-1 for oral cavity cancer. The assay was immunoSEQ multiplex PCR, and TCRdb's table has in-frame clones only and misses some. The sample consists of roughly 15,000 clones, about four fifths of them appearing once. Time point given: after neoadjuvant nivolumab, at surgical resection. Sequences were derived from PBMCs, sampled after nivolumab (anti-PD-1) treatment. These receptors were collected from a person aged 35-79 years with oral cavity squamous cell carcinoma.

For the CDR3, the DNA is TGCGCCAGCAGCTTGGGGGACAGTATTAGCACAGATACGCAGTATTTT. Residues: CASSLGDSISTDTQYF. J is TRBJ2-3 and V is TRBV5-1, with 7 bases aligning to TRBD1. V shed 0 bases, J shed 0 bases, and the junction held 4 bases outside the gene matches. Per germline, CDR1 SGHRS and CDR2 YFSETQ. CDR3 size: 16 residues. Combining the CDR3 with reference TRBV5-1 and TRBJ2-3 gives the whole variable domain KAGVTQTPRYLIKTRGQQVTLSCSPISGHRSVSWYQQTPGQGLQFLFEYFSETQRNKGNFPGRFSGRQFSNSRSEMNVSTLELGDSALYLCASSLGDSISTDTQYFGPGTRLTVL.

The rearrangement links TRBV5-8 to TRBJ2-1, with 10 bases that match TRBD2. Germline V gene data show CDR1 as SGHTS and CDR2 as YDEGEE. This CDR3 region has 17 residues. The trim removed 4 bases at V and 8 bases at J, leaving 15 bases unmatched. The CDR3 loop is CASSESKSSGSVDEQFF. In DNA form, the CDR3 reads TGTGCCAGCAGCGAAAGCAAGTCTAGCGGGAGTGTCGATGAGCAGTTCTTC.

V is TRBV5-1 and J is TRBJ2-5, with no clear D. The CDR3 has 13 residues. Trimming took off 4 bases at V and 5 bases at J, with 12 bases between the two ends. Germline CDR1 and CDR2: SGHRS and YFSETQ. The CDR3 region has the DNA TGCGCCAGCAGCCGGGCACGTGGGGAGACCCAGTACTTC. Protein: CASSRARGETQYF.

This clone was seen just once. The chain is built from TRBV5-1 and TRBJ2-1, with a tentative D call TRBD2 (6 bases). The germline V gene has CDR1 SGHRS and CDR2 YFSETQ. V was clipped by 4 bases and J by 2 bases, with 13 bases between them. The length of the CDR3 is 15 residues. The CDR3 DNA reads TGCGCCAGCAGCCCCCCCAGCGGGCCCTACAATGAGCAGTTCTTC. Protein product: CASSPPSGPYNEQFF. Full variable domain (rest looked up from reference TRBV5-1 and TRBJ2-1): KAGVTQTPRYLIKTRGQQVTLSCSPISGHRSVSWYQQTPGQGLQFLFEYFSETQRNKGNFPGRFSGRQFSNSRSEMNVSTLELGDSALYLCASSPPSGPYNEQFFGPGTRLTVL.

The chain joins TRBV6-5 to TRBJ2-2; D is unresolved. CDR1 MNHEY and CDR2 SVGAGI come from the germline V gene. This CDR3 is 12 amino acids long. The germline V and J ends were trimmed by 5 bases and 5 bases, with 6 bases remaining between them. CDR3 sequence reads: CASSPWTGELFF. The CDR3 DNA follows: TGTGCCAGCAGTCCGTGGACCGGGGAGCTGTTTTTT.

DNA for the CDR3: TGCGCCAGCAACCGGGACAGTGAGTGGGGGGTTGAAAAACTGTTTTTT. This encodes CASNRDSEWGVEKLFF. The chain links TRBV10-1 to TRBJ1-4; 7 bases map to TRBD1. The length of the CDR3 is 16 residues. V shed 7 bases, J shed 7 bases, and the junction held 15 bases outside the gene matches. The germline V gene encodes CDR1 WNHNN and CDR2 SYGVQD (reference sequence).

The CDR3 region is CASSLGRDRGETQYF. CDR3 DNA: TGTGCCAGCAGCTTAGGGAGGGACAGGGGTGAGACCCAGTACTTC. J is TRBJ2-5 and V is TRBV13; 10 bases match TRBD1. Germline CDR1 and CDR2: PRHDT and FYEKMQ (reference sequence). V gave up 0 bases and J gave up 5 bases; unmatched junction bases: 3. This CDR3 contains 15 residues. Filled out from reference TRBV13 and TRBJ2-5, the complete variable domain reads AAGVIQSPRHLIKEKRETATLKCYPIPRHDTVYWYQQGPGQDPQFLISFYEKMQSDKGSIPDRFSAQQFSDYHSELNMSSLELGDSALYFCASSLGRDRGETQYFGPGTRLLVL.

The rearrangement joins TRBV6-6 to TRBJ2-7, with D possibly TRBD2 on 6 matching bases. This CDR3 spans 12 amino acids. V lost 7 bases and J 3 bases, leaving 10 bases between the germline ends. CDR1 is MNHNY, CDR2 SVGAGI, per germline (reference sequence). Written as DNA, the CDR3 is TGTGCCAGCACGGGACTTTACTACGAGCAGTACTTC. Residues: CASTGLYYEQYF.

This chain uses TRBV20-1 with TRBJ2-2; D not resolved. Per the germline V gene, CDR1 is DFQATT and CDR2 is SNEGSKA (reference sequence). There are 11 residues in the CDR3. Trimming pared 7 bases from V and 3 bases from J, leaving 6 bases between. The CDR3 spells CSVLDTGELFF. The CDR3 DNA is TGCAGTGTTTTAGACACCGGGGAGCTGTTTTTT.

The chain recombines TRBV6-5 with TRBJ2-2; the D gene is possibly TRBD2 (6 bases). The CDR3 is 15 amino acids. V was trimmed by 10 bases and J by 5 bases, leaving 20 bases between them. Germline CDR1 reads MNHEY; CDR2 reads SVGAGI. The DNA for the CDR3 is TGTGCCACCGAGTGGAGGAGGGGCGGGACCGGGGAGCTGTTTTTT. Amino acid sequence: CATEWRRGGTGELFF.

This chain joins TRBV6-4 and TRBJ2-1; D remains unclear. Germline CDR1 is MRHNA and CDR2 is SNTAGT. V was trimmed by 0 bases and J by 7 bases, leaving 10 bases between them. The CDR3 sequence is 14 residues long. As DNA, the CDR3 is TGTGCCAGCAGTGACTCGTCCAGGCGAAATGAGCAGTTCTTC. Its protein product is CASSDSSRRNEQFF.

This clone was counted between two and nine times. The rearrangement uses TRBV27 and TRBJ2-7; 11 bases fit TRBD1. V was pared by 6 bases and J by 1 base, with 8 bases of the junction left unmatched. The CDR3 length is 16 residues. The germline CDR1 and CDR2 sequences are MNHEY and SMNVEV (reference sequence). In DNA, the CDR3 is TGTGCCAGCAGGGCAGGGGGACAGGGGGGTTCCTACGAGCAGTACTTC. Residues: CASRAGGQGGSYEQYF.

The chain uses TRBV5-4 and TRBJ2-1; the match to TRBD2 covers 9 bases. V lost 4 bases, J lost 0 bases, and 5 bases stayed unmatched. This CDR3 has 16 amino acids. Per the germline V gene, CDR1 is SGHNT and CDR2 is YYREEE (reference sequence). Here the CDR3 DNA reads TGTGCCAGCAGCGTTAGCGGGGGCCGCTCCTACAATGAGCAGTTCTTC. Translating it yields CASSVSGGRSYNEQFF.

The chain links TRBV30 to TRBJ1-5; 8 bases agree with TRBD1. CDR3 length: 14 residues. V shed 3 bases and J 8 bases; nucleotides not matched to a gene: 9. Germline V gene data show CDR1 as GTSNPN and CDR2 as SVGIG (reference sequence). CDR3 region: CAWSAGTGRKPQHF. In nucleotides, the CDR3 is TGTGCCTGGAGCGCCGGGACAGGAAGGAAGCCCCAGCATTTT.

In this sample, this clone turned up a few times. This chain uses TRBV5-6 with TRBJ2-1, with TRBD1 as a possible D gene (6 bases). Deletions cut 1 base from V and 2 bases from J, with 10 bases between. This CDR3 has 15 residues. Germline lookup yields CDR1 SGHDT and CDR2 YYEEEE. As DNA, the CDR3 is TGTGCCAGCAGCTTGTACAGGGACCCCTACAATGAGCAGTTCTTC. Amino acids: CASSLYRDPYNEQFF. Supplemented by reference TRBV5-6 and TRBJ2-1, the full variable domain reads DAGVTQSPTHLIKTRGQQVTLRCSPKSGHDTVSWYQQALGQGPQFIFQYYEEEERQRGNFPDRFSGHQFPNYSSELNVNALLLGDSALYLCASSLYRDPYNEQFFGPGTRLTVL.

This chain joins TRBV5-1 and TRBJ2-1; the D gene is possibly TRBD2 (5 bases). Germline CDR1 and CDR2: SGHRS and YFSETQ. This CDR3 is 15 amino acids long. Trimming took 0 bases from V and 7 from J, leaving 14 bases between them. The CDR3 bases are TGCGCCAGCAGCTTGGCCGAGCCGGGAATAAATGAGCAGTTCTTC. Translation gives CASSLAEPGINEQFF. The entire variable domain, with the rest obtained from reference TRBV5-1 and TRBJ2-1, is as follows: KAGVTQTPRYLIKTRGQQVTLSCSPISGHRSVSWYQQTPGQGLQFLFEYFSETQRNKGNFPGRFSGRQFSNSRSEMNVSTLELGDSALYLCASSLAEPGINEQFFGPGTRLTVL.

This chain connects TRBV19 to TRBJ1-3; D is unresolved. With 5 bases removed from V and 4 bases from J, the gap between germline ends came to 12 bases. Germline V lookup: CDR1 LNHDA, CDR2 SQIVND (reference sequence). This CDR3 has 14 amino acids. As DNA, the CDR3 is TGTGCCAGTAGTCGCCGGGATCCAGGAAACACCATATATTTT. Protein sequence: CASSRRDPGNTIYF.

This chain uses TRBV29-1 with TRBJ2-7; a weak D match, TRBD2 (6 bases). The CDR3 is 13 amino acids. In germline, CDR1 is SQVTM, CDR2 ANQGSEA. V dropped 0 bases and J dropped 4 bases, with 10 bases sitting between them. CDR3 sequence: CSVEDRGGYEQYF. The CDR3 DNA follows: TGCAGCGTTGAAGATCGAGGAGGGTACGAGCAGTACTTC.

The sample holds a few counts of this clone. V usage is TRBV6-1 and J usage is TRBJ2-5; D ambiguous. Germline CDR1 and CDR2: MNHNS and SASEGT. The CDR3 spans 13 residues. V dropped 2 bases and J dropped 1 base, with 5 bases sitting between them. The CDR3 nucleotides read TGTGCCAGCAGTGAACCCGTCCAAGAGACCCAGTACTTC. Residues: CASSEPVQETQYF.

The chain employs TRBV25-1 and TRBJ2-1; tentatively, D is TRBD1 (5 bases). V was pared by 4 bases and J by 7 bases, with 14 bases between. CDR3 length: 14 amino acids. Germline V gene data show CDR1 as MGHDK and CDR2 as SYGVNS. The CDR3 DNA sequence: TGTGCCAGCAGTGGCTGGGGCTCGAGGAATGAGCAGTTCTTC. Protein: CASSGWGSRNEQFF.

There are a few counts of this clone. The chain employs TRBV5-1 and TRBJ1-2, with a weak D call TRBD1 (5 bases). With 4 bases removed from V and 0 bases from J, the gap between germline ends came to 16 bases. Germline assignment: CDR1 SGHRS and CDR2 YFSETQ. The CDR3 consists of 16 residues. CDR3 sequence: CASSPVGRVPNYGYTF. The CDR3 region has the DNA TGCGCCAGCAGCCCCGTGGGACGGGTGCCTAACTATGGCTACACCTTC. Filled out from reference TRBV5-1 and TRBJ1-2, the complete variable domain reads KAGVTQTPRYLIKTRGQQVTLSCSPISGHRSVSWYQQTPGQGLQFLFEYFSETQRNKGNFPGRFSGRQFSNSRSEMNVSTLELGDSALYLCASSPVGRVPNYGYTFGSGTRLTVV.

The CDR3 here is CASSFEGVVYGYTF. The CDR3 bases are TGCGCCAGCAGCTTTGAGGGAGTGGTTTATGGCTACACCTTC. V usage is TRBV5-1 and J usage is TRBJ1-2, with unresolved D. CDR1 is SGHRS and CDR2 is YFSETQ in the germline V gene. The germline V and J ends were trimmed by 2 bases and 5 bases, with 13 bases remaining between them. CDR3 size: 14 residues.

V usage is TRBV30 and J usage is TRBJ2-5; D not resolved. CDR1 GTSNPN and CDR2 SVGIG come from the germline V gene (reference sequence). This CDR3 is 12 amino acids long. Trimming took off 2 bases at V and 4 bases at J, with 8 bases between the two ends. CDR3 loop: CAWSTLTETQYF. The CDR3 DNA is TGTGCCTGGAGTACACTAACAGAGACCCAGTACTTC.

The chain uses TRBV29-1 and TRBJ2-2, with 7 bases fitting TRBD2. Looked up from germline, CDR1 is SQVTM and CDR2 is ANQGSEA. V gave up 5 bases and J gave up 5 bases; unmatched junction bases: 8. This CDR3 is built from 14 residues. The DNA for the CDR3 is TGCAGCGTTCAAAGCGGGACCCTAACCGGGGAGCTGTTTTTT. Its translation is CSVQSGTLTGELFF.

The V call is TRBV14, the J call TRBJ1-1; D is perhaps TRBD1 (6 bases). Germline lookup yields CDR1 SGHDN and CDR2 FVKESK. The CDR3 has 15 residues. The V gene lost 2 bases and the J gene lost 4 bases, with 14 bases spanning the gap. The DNA for the CDR3 is TGTGCCAGCAGCCAAAACCTGGGGGGCGGCACTGAAGCTTTCTTT. Its translation: CASSQNLGGGTEAFF.

The rearrangement uses TRBV2 and TRBJ1-5; no clear D. This CDR3 spans 12 amino acids. Trimming removed 6 bases at V and 4 bases at J, with 7 bases between. CDR1 is SNHLY and CDR2 is FYNNEI in the germline V gene. CDR3 loop: CASREQNQPQHF. The CDR3 bases are TGTGCCAGCAGAGAGCAAAATCAGCCCCAGCATTTT.

The V call is TRBV30, the J call TRBJ1-1; no firm D call. The CDR3 is 14 amino acids. With 4 bases removed from V and 4 bases from J, the gap between germline ends came to 16 bases. The germline gives CDR1 GTSNPN, CDR2 SVGIG (reference sequence). The CDR3 spells CAWTLPKVGTEAFF. The CDR3 DNA follows: TGTGCCTGGACCCTCCCCAAGGTCGGCACTGAAGCTTTCTTT.